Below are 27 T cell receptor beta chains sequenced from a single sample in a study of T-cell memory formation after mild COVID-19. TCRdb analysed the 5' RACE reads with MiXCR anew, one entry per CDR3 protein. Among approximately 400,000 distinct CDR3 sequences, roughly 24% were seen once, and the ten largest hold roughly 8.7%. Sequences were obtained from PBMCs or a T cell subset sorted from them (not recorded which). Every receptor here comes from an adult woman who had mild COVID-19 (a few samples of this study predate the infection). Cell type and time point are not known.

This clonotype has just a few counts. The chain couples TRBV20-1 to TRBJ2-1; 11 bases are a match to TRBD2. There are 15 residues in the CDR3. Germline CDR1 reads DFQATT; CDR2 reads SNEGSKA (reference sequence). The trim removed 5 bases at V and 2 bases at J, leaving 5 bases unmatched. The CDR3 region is CSARPSGRTYNEQFF. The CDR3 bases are TGCAGTGCTCGGCCTAGCGGGAGGACCTACAATGAGCAGTTCTTC.

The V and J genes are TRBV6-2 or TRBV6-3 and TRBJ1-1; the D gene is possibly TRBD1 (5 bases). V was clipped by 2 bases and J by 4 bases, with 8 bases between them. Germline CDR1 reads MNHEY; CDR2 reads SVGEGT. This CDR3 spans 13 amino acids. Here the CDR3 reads CASSYGGITEAFF. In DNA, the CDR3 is TGTGCCAGCAGTTACGGGGGGATCACTGAAGCTTTCTTT.

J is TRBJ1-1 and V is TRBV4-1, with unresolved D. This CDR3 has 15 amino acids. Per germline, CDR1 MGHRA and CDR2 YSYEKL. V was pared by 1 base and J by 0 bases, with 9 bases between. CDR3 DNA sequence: TGCGCCAGCAGCCAAGGGGGTTTCATGAACACTGAAGCTTTCTTT. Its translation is CASSQGGFMNTEAFF.

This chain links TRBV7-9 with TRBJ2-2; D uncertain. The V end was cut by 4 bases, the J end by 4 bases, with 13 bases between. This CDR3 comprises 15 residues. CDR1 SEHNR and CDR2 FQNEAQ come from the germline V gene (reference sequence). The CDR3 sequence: CASSSLGSATGELFF. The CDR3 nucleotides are TGTGCCAGCAGCTCCTTAGGGTCGGCCACCGGGGAGCTGTTTTTT.

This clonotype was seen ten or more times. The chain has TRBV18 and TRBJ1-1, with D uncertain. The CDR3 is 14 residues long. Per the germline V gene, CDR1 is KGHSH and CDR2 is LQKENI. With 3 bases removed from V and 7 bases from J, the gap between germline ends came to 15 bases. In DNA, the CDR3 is TGTGCCAGCTCACCCCTTGGTGGGTCCAGTGAAGCTTTCTTT. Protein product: CASSPLGGSSEAFF.

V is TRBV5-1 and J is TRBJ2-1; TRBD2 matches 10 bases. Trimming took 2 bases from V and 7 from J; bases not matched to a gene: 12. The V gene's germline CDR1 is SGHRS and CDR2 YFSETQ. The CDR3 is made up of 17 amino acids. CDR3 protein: CASSFTLAGAIRNEQFF. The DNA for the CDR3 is TGCGCCAGCAGCTTCACCCTAGCGGGGGCGATTCGGAATGAGCAGTTCTTC.

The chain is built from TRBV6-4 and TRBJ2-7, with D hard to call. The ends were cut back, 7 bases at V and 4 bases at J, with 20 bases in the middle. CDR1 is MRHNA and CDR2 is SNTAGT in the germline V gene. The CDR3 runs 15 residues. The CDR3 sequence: CASIRWAGPWYEQYF. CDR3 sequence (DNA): TGTGCCAGCATAAGGTGGGCAGGTCCCTGGTACGAGCAGTACTTC.

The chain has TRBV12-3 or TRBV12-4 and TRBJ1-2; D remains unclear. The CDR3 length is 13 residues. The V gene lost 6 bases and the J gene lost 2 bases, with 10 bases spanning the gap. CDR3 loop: CASRYGLNYGYTF. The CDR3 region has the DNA TGTGCCAGCAGATACGGGCTCAACTATGGCTACACCTTC.

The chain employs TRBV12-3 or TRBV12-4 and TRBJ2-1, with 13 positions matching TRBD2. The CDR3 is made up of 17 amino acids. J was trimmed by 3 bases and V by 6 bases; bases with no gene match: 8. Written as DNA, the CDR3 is TGTGCCAGCAGCCCCGGAGGACTAGCGGGGGTCTACAATGAGCAGTTCTTC. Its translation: CASSPGGLAGVYNEQFF.

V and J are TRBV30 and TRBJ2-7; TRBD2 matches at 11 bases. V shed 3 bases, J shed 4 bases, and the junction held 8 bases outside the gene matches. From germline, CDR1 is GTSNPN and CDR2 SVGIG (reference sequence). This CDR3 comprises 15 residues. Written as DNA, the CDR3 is TGTGCCTGGAGCCCCGCGGTAGCGGGAGGGTACGAGCAGTACTTC. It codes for CAWSPAVAGGYEQYF.

In nucleotides, the CDR3 is TGTGCCAGCAGCCCCAATGGACAGGGCAATCAGCCCCAGCATTTT. This codes for CASSPNGQGNQPQHF. V usage is TRBV5-6 and J usage is TRBJ1-5; TRBD1 matches 7 bases. Trimming at V came to 4 bases and at J to 2 bases, leaving 6 bases not matched to a gene. CDR3 length: 15 amino acids. The germline CDR1 and CDR2 sequences are SGHDT and YYEEEE. The full variable domain, in which reference TRBV5-6 and TRBJ1-5 provide the parts outside the CDR3, is DAGVTQSPTHLIKTRGQQVTLRCSPKSGHDTVSWYQQALGQGPQFIFQYYEEEERQRGNFPDRFSGHQFPNYSSELNVNALLLGDSALYLCASSPNGQGNQPQHFGDGTRLSIL.

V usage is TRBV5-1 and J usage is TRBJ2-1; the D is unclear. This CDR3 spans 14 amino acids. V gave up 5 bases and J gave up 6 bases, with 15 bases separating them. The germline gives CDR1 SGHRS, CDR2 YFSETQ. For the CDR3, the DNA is TGCGCCAGCAGAGGGATAACCCGCCTCAATGAGCAGTTCTTC. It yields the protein CASRGITRLNEQFF.

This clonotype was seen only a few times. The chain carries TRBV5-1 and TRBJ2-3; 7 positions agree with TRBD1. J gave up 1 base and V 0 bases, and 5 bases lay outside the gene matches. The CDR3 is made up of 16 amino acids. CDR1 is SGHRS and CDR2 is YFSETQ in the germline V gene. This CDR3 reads CASSLEPGTGTDTQYF. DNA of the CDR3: TGCGCCAGCAGCTTGGAGCCCGGGACAGGCACAGATACGCAGTATTTT. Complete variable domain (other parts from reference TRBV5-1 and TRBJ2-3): KAGVTQTPRYLIKTRGQQVTLSCSPISGHRSVSWYQQTPGQGLQFLFEYFSETQRNKGNFPGRFSGRQFSNSRSEMNVSTLELGDSALYLCASSLEPGTGTDTQYFGPGTRLTVL.

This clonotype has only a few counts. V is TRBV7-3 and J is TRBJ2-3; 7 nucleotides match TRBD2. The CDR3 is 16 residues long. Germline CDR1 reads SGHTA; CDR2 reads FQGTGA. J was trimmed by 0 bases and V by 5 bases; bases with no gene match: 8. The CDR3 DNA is TGTGCCAGCAGCCCCTCGAGCGGGGTTAGCACAGATACGCAGTATTTT. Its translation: CASSPSSGVSTDTQYF. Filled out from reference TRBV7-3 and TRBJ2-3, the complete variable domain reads GAGVSQTPSNKVTEKGKYVELRCDPISGHTALYWYRQSLGQGPEFLIYFQGTGAADDSGLPNDRFFAVRPEGSVSTLKIQRTERGDSAVYLCASSPSSGVSTDTQYFGPGTRLTVL.

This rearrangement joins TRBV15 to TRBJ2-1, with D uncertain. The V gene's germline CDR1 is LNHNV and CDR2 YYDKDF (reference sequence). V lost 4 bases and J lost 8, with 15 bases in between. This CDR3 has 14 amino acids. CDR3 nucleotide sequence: TGTGCCACCAGCACAGGCCGGGCGCCCGATGAGCAGTTCTTC. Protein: CATSTGRAPDEQFF.

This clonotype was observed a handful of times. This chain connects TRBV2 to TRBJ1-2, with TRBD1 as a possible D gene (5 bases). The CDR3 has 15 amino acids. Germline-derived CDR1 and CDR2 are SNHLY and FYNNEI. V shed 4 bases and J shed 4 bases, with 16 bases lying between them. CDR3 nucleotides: TGTGCCAGCAGTGTCGAGGGGTCGGGGGTCTATGGCTACACCTTC. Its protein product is CASSVEGSGVYGYTF.

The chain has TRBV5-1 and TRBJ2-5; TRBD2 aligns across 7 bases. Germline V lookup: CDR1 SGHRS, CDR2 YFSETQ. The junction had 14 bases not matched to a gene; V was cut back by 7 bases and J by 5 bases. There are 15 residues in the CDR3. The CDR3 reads CASSSTSSQVETQYF. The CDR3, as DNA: TGCGCCAGCTCCTCGACTAGCAGCCAAGTGGAGACCCAGTACTTC.

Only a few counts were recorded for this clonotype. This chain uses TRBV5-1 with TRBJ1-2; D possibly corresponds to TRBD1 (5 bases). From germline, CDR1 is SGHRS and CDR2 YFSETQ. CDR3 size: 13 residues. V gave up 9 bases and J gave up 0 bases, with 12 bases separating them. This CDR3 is CAIYPGPNYGYTF. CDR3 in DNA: TGCGCCATCTACCCAGGGCCTAACTATGGCTACACCTTC. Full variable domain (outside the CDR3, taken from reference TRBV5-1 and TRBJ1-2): KAGVTQTPRYLIKTRGQQVTLSCSPISGHRSVSWYQQTPGQGLQFLFEYFSETQRNKGNFPGRFSGRQFSNSRSEMNVSTLELGDSALYLCAIYPGPNYGYTFGSGTRLTVV.

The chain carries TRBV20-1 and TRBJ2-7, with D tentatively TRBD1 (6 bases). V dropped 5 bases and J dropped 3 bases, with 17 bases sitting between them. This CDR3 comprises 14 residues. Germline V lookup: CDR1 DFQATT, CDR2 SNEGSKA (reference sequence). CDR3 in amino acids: CSASRVQGHYEQYF. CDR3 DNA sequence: TGCAGTGCTTCTCGTGTACAGGGCCACTACGAGCAGTACTTC.

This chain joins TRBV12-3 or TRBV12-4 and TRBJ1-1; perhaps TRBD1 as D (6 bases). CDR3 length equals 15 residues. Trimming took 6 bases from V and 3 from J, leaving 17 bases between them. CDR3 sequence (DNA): TGTGCCAGCAGAATTTACCGGGACAAGGACACTGAAGCTTTCTTT. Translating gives CASRIYRDKDTEAFF.

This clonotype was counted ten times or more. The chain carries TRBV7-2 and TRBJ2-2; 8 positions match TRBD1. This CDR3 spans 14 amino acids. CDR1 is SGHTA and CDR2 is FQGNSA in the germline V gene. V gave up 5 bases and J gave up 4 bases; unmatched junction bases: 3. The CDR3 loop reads CASSPDRGTGELFF. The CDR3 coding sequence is TGTGCCAGCAGCCCAGACAGGGGCACCGGGGAGCTGTTTTTT.

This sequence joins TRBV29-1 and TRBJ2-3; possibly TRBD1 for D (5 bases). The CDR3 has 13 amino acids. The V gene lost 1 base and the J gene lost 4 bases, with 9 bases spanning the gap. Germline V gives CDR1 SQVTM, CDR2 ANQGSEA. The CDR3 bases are TGCAGCGTTGAAGCAGGGTACGCAGATACGCAGTATTTT. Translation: CSVEAGYADTQYF.

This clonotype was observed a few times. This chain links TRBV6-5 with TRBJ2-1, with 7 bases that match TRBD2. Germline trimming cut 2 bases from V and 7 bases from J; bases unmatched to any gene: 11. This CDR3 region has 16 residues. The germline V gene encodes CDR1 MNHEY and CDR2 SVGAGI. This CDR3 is CASSYLRGVTGNEQFF. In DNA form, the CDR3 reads TGTGCCAGCAGTTACCTTCGGGGGGTCACGGGTAATGAGCAGTTCTTC.

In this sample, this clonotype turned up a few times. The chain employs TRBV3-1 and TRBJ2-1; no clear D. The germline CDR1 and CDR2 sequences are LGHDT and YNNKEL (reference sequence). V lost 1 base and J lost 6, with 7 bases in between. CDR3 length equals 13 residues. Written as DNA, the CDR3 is TGTGCCAGCAGCCAAGGCAGGAGCAATGAGCAGTTCTTC. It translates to CASSQGRSNEQFF.

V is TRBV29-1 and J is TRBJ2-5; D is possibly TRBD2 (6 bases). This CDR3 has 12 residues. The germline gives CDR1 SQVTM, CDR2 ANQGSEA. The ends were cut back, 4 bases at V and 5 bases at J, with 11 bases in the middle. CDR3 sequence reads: CSVGRGTETQYF. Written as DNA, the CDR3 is TGCAGCGTTGGGAGGGGTACGGAGACCCAGTACTTC.

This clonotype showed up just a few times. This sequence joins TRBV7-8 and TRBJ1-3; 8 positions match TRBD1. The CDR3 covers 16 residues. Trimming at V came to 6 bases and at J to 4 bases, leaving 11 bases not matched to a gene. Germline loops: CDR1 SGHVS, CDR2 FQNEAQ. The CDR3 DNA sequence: TGTGCCAGCAGTTCCAGGACAGGGCCTTGGGGAAACACCATATATTTT. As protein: CASSSRTGPWGNTIYF.

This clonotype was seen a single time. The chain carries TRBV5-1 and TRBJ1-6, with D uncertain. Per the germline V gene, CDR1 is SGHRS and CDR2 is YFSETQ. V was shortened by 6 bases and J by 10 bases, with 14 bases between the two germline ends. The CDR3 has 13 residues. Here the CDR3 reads CASNARDGSPLHF. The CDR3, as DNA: TGCGCCAGCAATGCGAGGGATGGGTCACCCCTCCACTTT.